The 21 T cell receptor beta chains reported below all come from one sample, sequenced in a study of T cells after yellow fever vaccination. TCRdb fed the 5' RACE reads into MiXCR, producing one record per CDR3 protein. This table holds hundreds of thousands of distinct CDR3 sequences, approximately 12% found once. The sample in question was PBMCs, obtained on the day of the yellow fever booster vaccination. The receptors derive from a man aged 25-45 years who received the YFV17D yellow fever vaccine.

This clonotype came up a few times. This chain uses TRBV11-2 with TRBJ2-5; 11 positions agree with TRBD2. The CDR3 consists of 16 residues. V dropped 5 bases and J dropped 0; count of bases not matched to a gene: 5. Germline CDR1 and CDR2: SGHAT and FQNNGV. As DNA, the CDR3 is TGTGCCAGCAGCCAGGGACTAGCGGAGTACCAAGAGACCCAGTACTTC. Translation gives CASSQGLAEYQETQYF.

This clonotype was seen repeatedly, ten times or more. This chain joins TRBV29-1 and TRBJ2-5; a weak D match, TRBD1 (6 bases). Trimming removed 5 bases at V and 9 bases at J, with 25 bases between. Germline V gene sequence: CDR1 SQVTM, CDR2 ANQGSEA. CDR3 length: 15 amino acids. The CDR3 DNA is TGCAGCGTTTGGGGGCGGGTGACAGGCCAAGGGGCCCAGTACTTC. Its translation: CSVWGRVTGQGAQYF.

The table lists this clonotype with a few counts. The chain recombines TRBV7-2 with TRBJ2-3; the match to TRBD2 covers 10 bases. V lost 5 bases to trimming and J lost 7 bases; unmatched junction nucleotides: 6. The CDR3 spans 14 residues. Germline CDR1 and CDR2: SGHTA and FQGNSA. The CDR3 loop is CASSTGTSAYTQYF. CDR3 bases: TGTGCCAGCAGCACCGGGACTAGCGCGTATACGCAGTATTTT. The complete variable domain, with remaining parts taken from reference TRBV7-2 and TRBJ2-3, reads GAGVSQSPSNKVTEKGKDVELRCDPISGHTALYWYRQSLGQGLEFLIYFQGNSAPDKSGLPSDRFSAERTGGSVSTLTIQRTQQEDSAVYLCASSTGTSAYTQYFGPGTRLTVL.

V usage is TRBV12-3 or TRBV12-4 and J usage is TRBJ2-3; perhaps TRBD2 as D (6 bases). The CDR3 has 14 amino acids. V gave up 4 bases and J gave up 4 bases, with 12 bases separating them. CDR3 residues: CASSSGGGPDTQYF. DNA of the CDR3: TGTGCCAGCAGTTCGGGTGGAGGGCCAGATACGCAGTATTTT.

This clonotype came up many times. This chain joins TRBV6-1 and TRBJ1-1, with 9 bases identical to TRBD1. Germline values: CDR1 MNHNS, CDR2 SASEGT. V was clipped by 5 bases and J by 4 bases; unmatched bases: 8. The CDR3 has 15 amino acids. The chain's CDR3 is CASSRTGTGLTEAFF. The CDR3 DNA reads as TGTGCCAGCAGTCGCACCGGGACAGGGCTCACTGAAGCTTTCTTT.

The V and J genes are TRBV11-1 and TRBJ2-1; 10 bases fit TRBD2. Germline CDR1 and CDR2: SGHAT and FQDESV (reference sequence). Germline trimming cut 5 bases from V and 14 bases from J; bases unmatched to any gene: 6. The CDR3 runs to 12 residues. The CDR3 reads CASSRASGRKFF. DNA of the CDR3: TGTGCCAGCAGCCGCGCTAGCGGGAGAAAGTTCTTC. Looking up the rest from reference TRBV11-1 and TRBJ2-1 gives the full variable domain: EAEVAQSPRYKITEKSQAVAFWCDPISGHATLYWYRQILGQGPELLVQFQDESVVDDSQLPKDRFSAERLKGVDSTLKIQPAELGDSAMYLCASSRASGRKFFGPGTRLTVL.

This clonotype was detected only a few times. The rearrangement joins TRBV4-3 to TRBJ2-1; 9 bases fit TRBD2. The CDR3 totals 15 residues. Germline CDR1 is LGHNA and CDR2 is YSLEER. V trimming: 5 bases; J trimming: 5 bases; junction bases outside the gene matches: 7. The CDR3 here is CASSTPGLANNEQFF. The CDR3 nucleotides read TGCGCCAGCAGCACACCGGGACTAGCCAACAATGAGCAGTTCTTC.

This clonotype was counted a few times. The chain links TRBV5-1 to TRBJ2-6; D is ambiguous. Germline CDR1 is SGHRS and CDR2 is YFSETQ. The V end lost 6 bases, the J end lost 1 base, and 8 bases lay between the germline ends. The CDR3 sequence is 14 residues long. The CDR3: CASTAASGANVLTF. The CDR3 bases are TGCGCCAGCACCGCGGCGTCTGGGGCCAACGTCCTGACTTTC.

In DNA, the CDR3 is TGTGCCACAAACAGGGGTCAGGTATTAGCGGAAAAAGGGTTCGTTACGCAGTATTTT. This translates into CATNRGQVLAEKGFVTQYF. This sequence joins TRBV19 and TRBJ2-3; perhaps TRBD1 as D (7 bases). Germline values: CDR1 LNHDA, CDR2 SQIVND (reference sequence). The CDR3 contains 19 residues. The V gene lost 10 bases and the J gene lost 8 bases, with 37 bases spanning the gap.

This clonotype was counted between two and nine times. The V call is TRBV21-1, the J call TRBJ1-6; the D call TRBD1 from the table was never checked on the DNA. TRBV21-1 has pseudogene status. CDR3 length: 14 amino acids. CDR3 coding DNA: TGTGCCAGCATTCCCCTTCTACATAATTCACCCCTCCACTTT. Protein sequence: CASIPLLHNSPLHF.

The gene calls are TRBV4-3 and TRBJ2-1; TRBD1 matches 7 bases. The CDR3 loop spans 13 amino acids. The germline CDR1 and CDR2 sequences are LGHNA and YSLEER. Unmatched junction bases numbered 6, after V lost 6 bases and J lost 7 bases. The CDR3, as DNA: TGCGCCAGCAGAAAAACAGGGGTAAATGAGCAGTTCTTC. The encoded protein is CASRKTGVNEQFF.

This clonotype has just a few counts. The V call is TRBV9, the J call TRBJ2-2; D is unclear. V shed 2 bases and J shed 4 bases, with 9 bases lying between them. The germline gives CDR1 SGDLS, CDR2 YYNGEE. The length of the CDR3 is 14 residues. CDR3 DNA sequence: TGTGCCAGCAGCGTCGGGCTAGGCACCGGGGAGCTGTTTTTT. Translating gives CASSVGLGTGELFF. Combining the CDR3 with reference TRBV9 and TRBJ2-2 gives the whole variable domain DSGVTQTPKHLITATGQRVTLRCSPRSGDLSVYWYQQSLDQGLQFLIQYYNGEERAKGNILERFSAQQFPDLHSELNLSSLELGDSALYFCASSVGLGTGELFFGEGSRLTVL.

This clonotype was counted only a few times. The J gene is TRBJ1-1, the V gene TRBV29-1; a weak D match, TRBD1 (6 bases). The germline V gene has CDR1 SQVTM and CDR2 ANQGSEA. V lost 2 bases and J lost 6, with 10 bases in between. CDR3 size: 12 residues. DNA for the CDR3: TGCAGCGTTGAATGGGGGGGCGCTGAAGCTTTCTTT. It yields the protein CSVEWGGAEAFF.

V and J are TRBV4-1 and TRBJ1-1; TRBD1 matches 8 bases. The CDR3 is 15 residues long. The germline V gene has CDR1 MGHRA and CDR2 YSYEKL. Losses at the gene ends were 0 bases for V and 2 bases for J; bases not matched to a gene: 2. CDR3 sequence: CASSQEGQANTEAFF. The CDR3, as DNA: TGCGCCAGCAGCCAAGAGGGACAGGCTAACACTGAAGCTTTCTTT.

This chain connects TRBV19 to TRBJ1-1; D may be TRBD1 (6 bases). The germline V and J ends were trimmed by 11 bases and 1 base, with 14 bases remaining between them. The CDR3 sequence is 13 residues long. Germline CDR1 reads LNHDA; CDR2 reads SQIVND (reference sequence). The CDR3 DNA is TGTGCCTCAAAGCAGGGGACGAACACTGAAGCTTTCTTT. This translates into CASKQGTNTEAFF.

This clonotype was detected only a few times. V usage is TRBV29-1 and J usage is TRBJ2-3; 7 positions agree with TRBD2. Looked up from germline, CDR1 is SQVTM and CDR2 is ANQGSEA. V was clipped by 7 bases and J by 8 bases; unmatched bases: 3. The CDR3 covers 10 residues. CDR3 nucleotides: TGCAGCGGCGGGGAGGGTACGCAGTATTTT. This sequence encodes CSGGEGTQYF.

The chain employs TRBV10-2 and TRBJ2-1; unclear D gene. This CDR3 has 14 amino acids. Germline V CDR1 and CDR2: WSHSY, SAAADI. V was pared by 7 bases and J by 0 bases, with 10 bases between. CDR3 residues: CASTAQTSYNEQFF. The CDR3 DNA reads TGCGCCAGCACAGCGCAAACCTCCTACAATGAGCAGTTCTTC.

V gene TRBV7-2 combines with J gene TRBJ2-3, with unresolved D. Trimming left V 5 bases short and J 6 bases short, with 9 bases between. From germline, CDR1 is SGHTA and CDR2 FQGNSA. The CDR3 is 12 residues long. CDR3 region: CASSTEADTQYF. CDR3 DNA sequence: TGTGCCAGCAGCACCGAAGCCGATACGCAGTATTTT.

This clonotype has only a few counts. The V gene is TRBV20-1, the J gene TRBJ1-5, with 7 bases identical to TRBD1. This CDR3 contains 16 residues. CDR1 DFQATT and CDR2 SNEGSKA come from the germline V gene (reference sequence). Trimming removed 0 bases from V and 5 bases from J; junction bases left unmatched: 10. CDR3 sequence (DNA): TGCAGTGCTAGAGACCCCCGGCAGGGGGATTATCAGCCCCAGCATTTT. Its protein product is CSARDPRQGDYQPQHF.

The chain recombines TRBV27 with TRBJ2-5, with 7 bases aligning to TRBD2. This CDR3 region has 14 residues. The V gene end was trimmed by 4 bases and the J gene end by 3 bases; junction bases not matched to a gene: 5. Germline V gives CDR1 MNHEY, CDR2 SMNVEV (reference sequence). Written as DNA, the CDR3 is TGTGCCAGCAGTTCGCGGACTAGTGAAGAGACCCAGTACTTC. Translating gives CASSSRTSEETQYF.

This clonotype has more than one count but fewer than ten. The rearrangement joins TRBV27 to TRBJ2-3; 11 positions match TRBD2. The germline V gene has CDR1 MNHEY and CDR2 SMNVEV (reference sequence). This CDR3 comprises 15 residues. Trimming cost V 6 bases and J 6 bases; bases outside gene matches: 8. This chain's CDR3 is CASSTLAGGPDTQYF. The CDR3 nucleotides are TGTGCCAGCAGCACCTTAGCGGGAGGGCCCGATACGCAGTATTTT.